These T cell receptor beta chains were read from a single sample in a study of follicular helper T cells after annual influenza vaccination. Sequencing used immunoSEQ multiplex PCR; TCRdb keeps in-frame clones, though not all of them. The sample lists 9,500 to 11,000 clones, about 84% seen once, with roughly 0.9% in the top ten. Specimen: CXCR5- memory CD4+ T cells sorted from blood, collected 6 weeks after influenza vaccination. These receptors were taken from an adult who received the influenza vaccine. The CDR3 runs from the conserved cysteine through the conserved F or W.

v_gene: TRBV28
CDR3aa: CATETGGAYEQYF

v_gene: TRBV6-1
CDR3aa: CASSELSSQGGNEKLFF

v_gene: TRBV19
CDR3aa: CASSPSSLTGSVYGYTF

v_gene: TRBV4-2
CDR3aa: CASSQAGNYGYTF

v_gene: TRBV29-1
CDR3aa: CSVEPPGGRLTGNEQFF

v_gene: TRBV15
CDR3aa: CATSRDQANTEAFF

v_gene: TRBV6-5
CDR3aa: CASSLPTLGGLYF

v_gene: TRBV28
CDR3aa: CASSPGQTYEQYF

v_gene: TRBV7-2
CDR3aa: CASSLGSGTGFQPQHF

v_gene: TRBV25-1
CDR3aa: CASRHLSGGSYNEQFF

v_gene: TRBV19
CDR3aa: CATRGTSGWRDTQYF

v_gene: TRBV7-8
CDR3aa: CASSLAGHLATNEKLFF

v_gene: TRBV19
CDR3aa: CASSISDTNQPQHF

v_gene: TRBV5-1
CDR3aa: CASSLDSISGNTIYF

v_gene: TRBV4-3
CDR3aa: CASSQGLLNTEAFF

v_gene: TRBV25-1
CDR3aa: CASRGAVNTEAFF

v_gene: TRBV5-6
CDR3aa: CASSYGAGGPNTEAFF

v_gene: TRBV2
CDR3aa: CASSEPKLAVKLFF

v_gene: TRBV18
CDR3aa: CASSPPGQGRNYEQYF

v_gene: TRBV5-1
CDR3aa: CATSRGRGANEQFF

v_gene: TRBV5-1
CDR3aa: CASRQNPPGQIYNEQFF

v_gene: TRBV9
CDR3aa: CASSPGVGTDTQYF

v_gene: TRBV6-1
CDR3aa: CASSEWAGEAFF